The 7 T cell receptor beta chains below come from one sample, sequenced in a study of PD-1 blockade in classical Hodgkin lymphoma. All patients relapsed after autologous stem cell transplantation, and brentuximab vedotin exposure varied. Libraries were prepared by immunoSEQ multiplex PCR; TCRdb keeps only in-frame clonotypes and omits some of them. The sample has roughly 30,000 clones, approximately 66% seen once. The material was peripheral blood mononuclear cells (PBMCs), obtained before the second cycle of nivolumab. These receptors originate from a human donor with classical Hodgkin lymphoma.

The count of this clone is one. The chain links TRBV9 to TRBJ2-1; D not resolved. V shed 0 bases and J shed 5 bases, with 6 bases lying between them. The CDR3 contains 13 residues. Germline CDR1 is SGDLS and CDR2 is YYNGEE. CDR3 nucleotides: TGTGCCAGCAGCGTAGCTGTACACAATGAGCAGTTCTTC. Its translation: CASSVAVHNEQFF.

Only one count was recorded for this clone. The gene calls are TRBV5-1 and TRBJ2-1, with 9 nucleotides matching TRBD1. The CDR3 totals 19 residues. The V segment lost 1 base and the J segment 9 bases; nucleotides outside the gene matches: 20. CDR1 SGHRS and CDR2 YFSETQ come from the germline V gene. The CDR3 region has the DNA TGCGCCAGCAGCTTGTTGGGACAGGGATCCGCCGGCGCGGTGGGTGAGCAGTTCTTC. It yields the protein CASSLLGQGSAGAVGEQFF.

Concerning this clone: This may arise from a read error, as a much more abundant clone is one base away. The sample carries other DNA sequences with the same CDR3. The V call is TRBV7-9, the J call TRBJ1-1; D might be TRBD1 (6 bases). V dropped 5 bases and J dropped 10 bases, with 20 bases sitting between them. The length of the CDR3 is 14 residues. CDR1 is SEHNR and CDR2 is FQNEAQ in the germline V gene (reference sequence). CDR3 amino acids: CASSRGGTPGRAFF. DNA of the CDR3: TGTGCCAGCAGCCGCGGGGGCACCCCAGGGCGAGCTTTCTTT.

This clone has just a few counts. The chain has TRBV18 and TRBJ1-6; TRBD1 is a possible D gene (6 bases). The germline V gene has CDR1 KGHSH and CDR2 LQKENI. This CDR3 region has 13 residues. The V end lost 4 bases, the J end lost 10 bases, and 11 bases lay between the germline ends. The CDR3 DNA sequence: TGTGCCAGCTCACTGACAGGAAAGTCACCCCTCCACTTT. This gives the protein CASSLTGKSPLHF.

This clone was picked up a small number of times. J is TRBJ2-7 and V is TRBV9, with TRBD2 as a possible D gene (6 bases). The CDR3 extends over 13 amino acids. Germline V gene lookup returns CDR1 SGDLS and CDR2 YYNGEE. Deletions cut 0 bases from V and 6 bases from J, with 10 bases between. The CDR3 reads CASSVVGGAEQYF. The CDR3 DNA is TGTGCCAGCAGCGTAGTAGGAGGGGCCGAGCAGTACTTC.

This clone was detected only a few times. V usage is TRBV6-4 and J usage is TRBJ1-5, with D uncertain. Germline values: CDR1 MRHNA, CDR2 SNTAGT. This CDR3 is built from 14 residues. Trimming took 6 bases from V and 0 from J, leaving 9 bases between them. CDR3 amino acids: CASSKTYSNQPQHF. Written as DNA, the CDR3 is TGTGCCAGCAGCAAGACATATAGCAATCAGCCCCAGCATTTT.

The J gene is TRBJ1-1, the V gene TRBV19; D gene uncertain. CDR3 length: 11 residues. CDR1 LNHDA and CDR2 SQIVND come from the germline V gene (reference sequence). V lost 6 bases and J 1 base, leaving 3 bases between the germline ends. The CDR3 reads CASRQNTEAFF. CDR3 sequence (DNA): TGTGCCAGTAGACAGAACACTGAAGCTTTCTTT.